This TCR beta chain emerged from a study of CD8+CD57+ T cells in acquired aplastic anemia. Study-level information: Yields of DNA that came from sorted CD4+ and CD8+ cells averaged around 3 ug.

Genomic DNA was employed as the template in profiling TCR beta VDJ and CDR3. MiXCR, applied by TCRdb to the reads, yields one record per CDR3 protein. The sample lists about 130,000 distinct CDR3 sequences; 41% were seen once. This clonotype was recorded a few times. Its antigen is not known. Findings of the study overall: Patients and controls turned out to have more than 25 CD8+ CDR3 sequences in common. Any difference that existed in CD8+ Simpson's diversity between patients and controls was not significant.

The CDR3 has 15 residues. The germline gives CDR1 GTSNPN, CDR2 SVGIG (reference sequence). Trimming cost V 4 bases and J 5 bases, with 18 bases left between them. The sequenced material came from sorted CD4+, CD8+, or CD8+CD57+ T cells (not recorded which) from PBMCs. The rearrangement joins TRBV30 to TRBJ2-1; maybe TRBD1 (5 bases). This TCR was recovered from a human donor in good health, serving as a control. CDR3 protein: CAWTPGARSDNEQFF. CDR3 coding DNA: TGTGCCTGGACCCCTGGGGCTAGATCAGACAATGAGCAGTTCTTC.